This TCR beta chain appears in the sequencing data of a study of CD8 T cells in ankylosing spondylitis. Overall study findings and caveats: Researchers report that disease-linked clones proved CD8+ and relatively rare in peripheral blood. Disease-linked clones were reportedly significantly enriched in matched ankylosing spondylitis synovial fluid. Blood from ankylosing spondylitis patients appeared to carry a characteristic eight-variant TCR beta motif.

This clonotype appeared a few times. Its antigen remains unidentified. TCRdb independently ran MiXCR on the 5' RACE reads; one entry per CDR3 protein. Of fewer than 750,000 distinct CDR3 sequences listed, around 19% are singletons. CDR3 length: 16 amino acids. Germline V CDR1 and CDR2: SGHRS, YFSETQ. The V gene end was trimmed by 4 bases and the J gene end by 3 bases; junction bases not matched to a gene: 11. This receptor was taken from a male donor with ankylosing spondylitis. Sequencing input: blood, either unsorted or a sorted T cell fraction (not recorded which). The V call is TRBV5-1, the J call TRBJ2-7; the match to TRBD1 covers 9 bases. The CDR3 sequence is CASSPQGTGFGYEQYF. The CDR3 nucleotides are TGCGCCAGCAGCCCCCAGGGGACAGGGTTTGGCTACGAGCAGTACTTC.